This record looks at one TCR beta chain sequence and its context. In the source study's methods: Cell counts per sample came from amplifying reference gene primers. Clones were sequenced by immunoSEQ multiplex PCR, and TCRdb holds only the in-frame ones, with some missing. V, J and clone size derive from that table, while D and trimming were established from the DNA sequence. The table shows 150,000 to 180,000 clones, with roughly 83% occurring only once. The CDR3 is 15 residues long. The V gene's germline CDR1 is ENHRY and CDR2 SYGVKD. V was cut by 0 bases and J by 1 base, with 9 bases left in between. This record comes from a study of blood T cell repertoires in COVID-19. Study at large: From T cells, B-cell-depleted T cells, or PBMCs came the material, which was cDNA or gDNA.

A Seattle source enrolled patients during active infection and followed them longitudinally. Sequencing used peripheral blood. This TCR was sampled from a woman between 55 and 75 years old with COVID-19, enrolled during active disease. The rearrangement links TRBV10-3 to TRBJ2-5, with D possibly matching TRBD2 (6 bases). CDR3 residues: CAISESEGGQETQYF. The CDR3 bases are TGTGCCATCAGTGAGTCGGAGGGTGGCCAAGAGACCCAGTACTTC.